Sequencing of this TCR beta chain was carried out in a study of OX40 agonist ivuxolimab in advanced cancers. In the study overall: Ivuxolimab, which targeted the costimulatory receptor OX40 (CD134), was an agonistic, fully human IgG2 monoclonal antibody. Intravenous ivuxolimab was administered to patients every 2 weeks at six dose levels: 0.01, 0.1, 0.3, 1.5, 3 and 10 mg/kg. Of the approximately 54 patients in dose escalation, about 20 had hepatocellular carcinoma, some 15 had melanoma, 9 had renal cell carcinoma and 9 had head and neck cancer. In the dose-escalation cohort, roughly 80% of patients were male, and the mean age was approximately 60 years, with a range of roughly 20 to 80. Prior anti-PD-1, anti-PD-L1 or anti-CTLA-4 therapy was permitted, and about 40% of dose-escalation patients had received checkpoint inhibitors. Partial responses were achieved by three dose-escalation patients, of whom one had hepatocellular carcinoma and two had cutaneous melanoma. The point of sequencing TCRbeta in the periphery was to test whether ivuxolimab changed TCR sequence diversity and drove clonal T-cell expansion. The paper reports the monotherapy dose-escalation portion (N = 52 patients) of the phase I ivuxolimab trial.

Patients with autoimmune disease history or receiving systemic immunosuppression were excluded from the trial. Peripheral blood for TCR sequencing was collected from all dose cohorts at baseline, on cycle 4 day 1, and on cycle 7 day 1. The samples were drawn from a first-in-human, open-label, multicenter phase I dose-escalation trial of ivuxolimab. Adults with locally advanced or metastatic melanoma, renal cell, hepatocellular, or head and neck squamous cell carcinoma were enrolled in the trial. Before TCR sequencing, CD4+ T cells and CD8+ T cells were sorted from peripheral blood as separate populations. Genomic DNA was isolated from the sorted cells so that the TCRbeta CDR3 region could be sequenced. The immunoSEQ Assay was used to sequence the TCRbeta CDR3 regions. In TCRdb, the immuneACCESS table is reduced to in-frame sequences with V and J assigned. These tables do not hold every clone; where another copy was compared, an unresolved V gene accounts for under half, and the others remain unexplained. The table for this sample lists about 66,000 clones; 77% of them were counted only once. About 1.6% of the sample goes to the ten largest clones.

The investigation overall reported the following: In the 0.1-3.0 mg/kg groups, partial responders were among the patients with the lowest normalized peripheral clonal expansion, particularly in CD8+ T cells. Clonal expansion of both CD4+ and CD8+ blood T cells was observed from baseline to week 6 at doses 0.1 to 3.0 mg/kg. Which antigens the clonally expanded peripheral T cells were specific for was not determined. After ivuxolimab, more expanded clones were found on average in CD8+ T cells than in CD4+ T cells. Low levels of normalized T-cell clonal expansion were also seen in some nonresponding patients.

The sample holds a few counts of this clone. Its binding antigen is unknown. The record has no base qualities; no much larger clone is one base away. Sequenced here: CD4+ or CD8+ T cells sorted from blood, sampled in a trial of the OX40 agonist ivuxolimab. This TCR was sampled from an adult with an advanced solid tumor such as melanoma, head and neck, liver or kidney cancer.

CDR3 protein: CASSYEWGRDNEQFF. The bases are TGTGCCAGCAGTTACGAGTGGGGGAGAGACAATGAGCAGTTCTTC. Recombination linked TRBV6-5 to TRBJ2-1; the D call is possibly TRBD1 or TRBD2, each sharing 5 bases. CDR1 and CDR2 are drawn from the germline V gene: MNHEY, SVGAGI. The CDR3 numbers 15 residues from cysteine through phenylalanine. CDR3 DNA only is kept here, 45 bases in frame from base 1. Trimming takes 2 bases from V and 5 bases from J, and the germline ends sit 13 bases apart.